This T cell receptor (beta chain) was identified during a study of T cells after yellow fever vaccination. Study results and limitations: Across the CD4 and CD8 compartments, a small share of clonotypes was present in both. Post-booster repertoires again held most primary-vaccination clones (roughly 96% CD4, 88% CD8).

The germline gives CDR1 MDHEN, CDR2 SYDVKM. The germline V and J ends were trimmed by 2 bases and 10 bases, with 9 bases remaining between them. This CDR3 has 12 residues. The 5'RACE template-switching step produced TCR cDNA and added a universal primer site and UMIs. Using its own MiXCR run on the 5' RACE reads, TCRdb lists one record per CDR3 protein. Of 200,000 to 300,000 distinct CDR3 sequences listed, approximately 13% are singletons. This clonotype occurred many times. Its antigen is not known. The starting material was CD4+ T cells sorted from PBMCs, obtained 45 days after the yellow fever booster vaccination. V gene TRBV28 combines with J gene TRBJ2-1; D not certain. This clonotype originated in a man between 25 and 39 years old who received the YFV17D yellow fever vaccine. The CDR3 sequence is CASSLRVMEQFF. The CDR3, as DNA: TGTGCCAGCAGTTTACGGGTAATGGAGCAGTTCTTC.